This T cell receptor (beta chain) was sequenced for a study of blood T cell repertoires in COVID-19. Sequencing was performed with immunoSEQ multiplex PCR; in TCRdb, only in-frame clones are kept and a portion is missing. The sample lists tens of thousands of clones, approximately 90% seen once, with just over 9.5% in the top ten. V was pared by 6 bases and J by 8 bases, with 16 bases between. Per germline, CDR1 SGHAT and CDR2 FQNNGV. The CDR3 consists of 13 residues. Input material: peripheral blood. The rearrangement joins TRBV11-2 to TRBJ1-1; the D is unclear. The receptor's source is a man between 45 and 60 years old with active COVID-19. The CDR3: CASSFTSDAEAFF. CDR3 DNA: TGTGCCAGCAGTTTTACTTCCGATGCCGAAGCTTTCTTT. Together with reference TRBV11-2 and TRBJ1-1, the CDR3 gives the full variable domain: EAGVAQSPRYKIIEKRQSVAFWCNPISGHATLYWYQQILGQGPKLLIQFQNNGVVDDSQLPKDRFSAERLKGVDSTLKIQPAKLEDSAVYLCASSFTSDAEAFFGQGTRLTVV.